This T cell receptor beta chain stems from a study of T cell responses to AZD1222 COVID-19 vaccine. Study findings and constraints: Nearly half of spike-specific TCRs reportedly target unmutated variant regions. Clonal diversity may have been underestimated in mostly white British donors. The breadth and depth of Spike-specific TCRs increased once two AZD1222 doses had been given.

Some clones are missing from TCRdb's copy, which holds only in-frame ones; the method was immunoSEQ multiplex PCR. Of some 170,000 clones listed, around 90% are singletons. Per the germline V gene, CDR1 is SGHRS and CDR2 is YFSETQ. The CDR3 is made up of 13 amino acids. V dropped 0 bases and J dropped 6 bases, with 10 bases sitting between them. About this clone itself: Antigen unknown.

The chain uses TRBV5-1 and TRBJ2-7, with D unresolved. The sample in question was peripheral blood, obtained on day 0 of AZD1222 vaccination. The sequence derives from an adult in good health. The CDR3 DNA sequence: TGCGCCAGCAGCTTGGGGCGGAGCACCGAGCAGTACTTC. This codes for CASSLGRSTEQYF. Full variable domain (rest looked up from reference TRBV5-1 and TRBJ2-7): KAGVTQTPRYLIKTRGQQVTLSCSPISGHRSVSWYQQTPGQGLQFLFEYFSETQRNKGNFPGRFSGRQFSNSRSEMNVSTLELGDSALYLCASSLGRSTEQYFGPGTRLTVT.